This is a list of T cell receptor beta chains from one sample in a study of Ad26.COV2.S vaccination and SARS-CoV-2 variants. Assay used: immunoSEQ multiplex PCR; TCRdb lists only in-frame clones, some missing. The sample records about 350,000 clones, 85% being singletons. Sequenced here: peripheral blood, sampled in a trial of Ad26.COV2.S vaccine versus placebo. The receptors originated from a person aged 18 to 59 who received the Ad26.COV2.S COVID-19 vaccine or a placebo. CDR3s include the opening cysteine and the closing phenylalanine or tryptophan. Each record gives: J gene, V gene, CDR3 protein.

TRBJ1-2	TRBV4-3	CASSQSGQGSYGYTF
TRBJ2-7	TRBV14	CASSQTSGVTYEQYF
TRBJ2-5	TRBV7-6	CASSRTSGKETQYF
TRBJ1-2	TRBV19	CASSMTGGSYGYTF
TRBJ2-7	TRBV28	CASSLPREGRYEQYF
TRBJ2-2	TRBV7-9	CASSAGLPSWNTGELFF
TRBJ2-6	TRBV5-1	CASSIAGTVSGANVLTF
TRBJ1-3	TRBV10-3	CAISDSGTGNTIYF
TRBJ1-3	TRBV6-1	CASSEFSSDWRGNTIYF
TRBJ2-3	TRBV10-3	CASRRGGTDTQYF
TRBJ1-1	TRBV15	CATSRDQLNTEAFF
TRBJ2-7	TRBV2	CASSEPPREQYF
TRBJ1-6	TRBV5-4	CASRIGYNSPLHF
TRBJ2-3	TRBV28	CASSLRTDTQYF
TRBJ2-4	TRBV6-5	CASSEGSWAKNIQYF
TRBJ1-2	TRBV5-4	CASTDGHPGYTF
TRBJ1-3	TRBV18	CASSRDRLSGNTIYF
TRBJ1-2	TRBV7-2	CASSFTHRGGYGYTF
TRBJ1-4	TRBV28	CASSLSFGGPLGEKLFF
TRBJ2-7	TRBV7-9	CASSLLTSSFEQYF
TRBJ2-1	TRBV12-3/TRBV12-4	CASSPPKDNEQFF
TRBJ1-5	TRBV4-1	CASSQVIAGVGQPQHF
TRBJ1-6	TRBV15	CATSRDPDGNSPLHF
TRBJ1-3	TRBV9	CASSAGVIPGQPAIYF
TRBJ1-4	TRBV10-1	CASSDSYRSGEKLFF
TRBJ1-1	TRBV27	CASSLSRLARAFF
TRBJ2-1	TRBV7-2	CASSLDGISYNEQFF